The text below deals with one T cell receptor (beta chain). Its specificity is unknown. Negative isolation yielded the CD8+ and CD4+ T cells, while FACS enriched the TEMRA cells. RNA in amounts of roughly 0.45 to 1 ug was reverse transcribed with random hexamers. Across 54 Vbeta and 13 Jbeta, TCR beta CDR3 was amplified with immunoSEQ multiplex PCR. TCRdb ran MiXCR on the immunoSEQ multiplex PCR reads and lists one entry per CDR3 protein. The table lists around 180,000 distinct CDR3 sequences, approximately 95% of them singletons. The CDR3 has 16 residues. Deletions cut 3 bases from V and 0 bases from J, with 10 bases between. CDR1 and CDR2 from the germline V gene are KGHDR and SFDVKD. This entry belongs to a study of CD8 T cells in Susac syndrome. Study-level points and caveats: The study recognized that the number of individuals in its TCR sequencing and HLA analysis was relatively small.

The chain employs TRBV24-1 and TRBJ2-2; tentatively, D is TRBD1 (6 bases). Sequencing was carried out using CD4+ T cells from PBMCs. The TCR was taken from a human donor with multiple sclerosis. CDR3 sequence reads: CATSDVGAANTGELFF. CDR3 DNA: TGTGCCACCAGTGATGTGGGGGCCGCGAACACCGGGGAGCTGTTTTTT.